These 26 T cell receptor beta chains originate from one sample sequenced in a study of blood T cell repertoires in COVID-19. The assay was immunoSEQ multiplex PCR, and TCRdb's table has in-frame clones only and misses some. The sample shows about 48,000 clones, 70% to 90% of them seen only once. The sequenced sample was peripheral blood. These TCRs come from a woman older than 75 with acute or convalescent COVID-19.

CDR3 DNA sequence: TGTGCCAGCAGCCCTGGTGGGGCTAGCTCCTACAATGAGCAGTTCTTC. Protein product: CASSPGGASSYNEQFF. V and J are TRBV5-6 and TRBJ2-1; the D gene is possibly TRBD1 (5 bases). Looked up from germline, CDR1 is SGHDT and CDR2 is YYEEEE. V was cut by 4 bases and J by 0 bases, with 14 bases left in between. This CDR3 is built from 16 residues.

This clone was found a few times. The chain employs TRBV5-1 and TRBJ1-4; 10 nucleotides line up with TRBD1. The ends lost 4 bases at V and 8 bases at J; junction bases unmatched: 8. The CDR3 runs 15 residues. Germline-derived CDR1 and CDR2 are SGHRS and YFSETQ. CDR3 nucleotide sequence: TGCGCCAGCAGCAGGGACAGGGGAGTTGGCGAAAAACTGTTTTTT. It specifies CASSRDRGVGEKLFF.

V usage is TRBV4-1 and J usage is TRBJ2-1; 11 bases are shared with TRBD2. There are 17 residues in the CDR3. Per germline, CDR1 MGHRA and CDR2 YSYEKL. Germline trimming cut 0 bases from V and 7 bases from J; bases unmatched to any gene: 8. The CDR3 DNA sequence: TGCGCCAGCAGCCAAGAGGGAGTAGCGGGGGGGCGGAATGAGCAGTTCTTC. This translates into CASSQEGVAGGRNEQFF.

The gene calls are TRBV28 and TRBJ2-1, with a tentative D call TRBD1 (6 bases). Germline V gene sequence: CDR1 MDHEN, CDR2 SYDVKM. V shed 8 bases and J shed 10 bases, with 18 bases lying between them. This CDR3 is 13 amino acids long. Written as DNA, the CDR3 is TGTGCCAGCGGGGAAACTCACAGGGACGAGCAGTTCTTC. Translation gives CASGETHRDEQFF. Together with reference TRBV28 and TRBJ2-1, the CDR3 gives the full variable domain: DVKVTQSSRYLVKRTGEKVFLECVQDMDHENMFWYRQDPGLGLRLIYFSYDVKMKEKGDIPEGYSVSREKKERFSLILESASTNQTSMYLCASGETHRDEQFFGPGTRLTVL.

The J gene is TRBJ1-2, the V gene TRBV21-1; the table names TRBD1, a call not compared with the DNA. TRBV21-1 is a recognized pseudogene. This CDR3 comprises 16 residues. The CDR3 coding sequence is TGTGCCAGCAGCTTCCGGGACAACAATCGGGACTATGGCTACACCTTC. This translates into CASSFRDNNRDYGYTF.

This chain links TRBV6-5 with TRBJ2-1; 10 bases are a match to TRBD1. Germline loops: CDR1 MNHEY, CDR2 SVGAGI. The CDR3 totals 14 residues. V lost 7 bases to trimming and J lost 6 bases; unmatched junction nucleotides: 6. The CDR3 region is CASIGQGVVNEQFF. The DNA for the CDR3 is TGTGCCAGCATAGGACAGGGGGTAGTCAATGAGCAGTTCTTC.

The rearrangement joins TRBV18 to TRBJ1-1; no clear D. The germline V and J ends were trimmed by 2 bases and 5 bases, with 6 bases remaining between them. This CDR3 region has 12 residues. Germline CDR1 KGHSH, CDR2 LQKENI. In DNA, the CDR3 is TGTGCCAGCTCACCAGGGCAGACTGAAGCTTTCTTT. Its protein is CASSPGQTEAFF.

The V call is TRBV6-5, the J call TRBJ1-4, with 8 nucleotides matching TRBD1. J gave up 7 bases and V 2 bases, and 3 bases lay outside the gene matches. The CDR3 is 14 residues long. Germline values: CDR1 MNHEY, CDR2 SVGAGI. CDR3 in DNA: TGTGCCAGCAGTTACGGACAGGGAAGTGAAAAACTGTTTTTT. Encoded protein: CASSYGQGSEKLFF.

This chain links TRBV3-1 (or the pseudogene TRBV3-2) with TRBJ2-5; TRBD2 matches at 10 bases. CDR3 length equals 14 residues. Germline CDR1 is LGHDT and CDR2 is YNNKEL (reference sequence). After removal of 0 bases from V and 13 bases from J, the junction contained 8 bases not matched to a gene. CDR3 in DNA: TGTGCCAGCAGCCAAGATTCCAGCGGGGGGGGAACGTACTTC. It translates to CASSQDSSGGGTYF.

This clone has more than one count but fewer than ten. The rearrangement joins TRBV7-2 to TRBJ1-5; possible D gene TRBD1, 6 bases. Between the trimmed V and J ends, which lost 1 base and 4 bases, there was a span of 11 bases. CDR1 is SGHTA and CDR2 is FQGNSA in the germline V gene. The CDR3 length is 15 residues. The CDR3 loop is CASSLDLQGNQPQHF. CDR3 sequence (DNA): TGTGCCAGCAGCTTAGACCTACAGGGAAATCAGCCCCAGCATTTT. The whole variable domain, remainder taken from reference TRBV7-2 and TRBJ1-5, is GAGVSQSPSNKVTEKGKDVELRCDPISGHTALYWYRQSLGQGLEFLIYFQGNSAPDKSGLPSDRFSAERTGGSVSTLTIQRTQQEDSAVYLCASSLDLQGNQPQHFGDGTRLSIL.

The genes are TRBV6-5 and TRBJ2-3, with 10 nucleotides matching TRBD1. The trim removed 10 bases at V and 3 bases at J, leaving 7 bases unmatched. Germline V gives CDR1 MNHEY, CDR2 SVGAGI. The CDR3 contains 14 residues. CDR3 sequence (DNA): TGTGCCACCTCCGGGACAGGGGCTACAGATACGCAGTATTTT. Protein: CATSGTGATDTQYF.

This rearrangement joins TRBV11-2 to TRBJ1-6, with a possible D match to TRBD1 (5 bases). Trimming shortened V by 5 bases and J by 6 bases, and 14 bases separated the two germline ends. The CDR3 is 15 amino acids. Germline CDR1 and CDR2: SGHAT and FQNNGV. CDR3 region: CASSPGGRGNSPLHF. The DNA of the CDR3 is TGTGCCAGCAGCCCGGGGGGGAGGGGTAATTCACCCCTCCACTTT.

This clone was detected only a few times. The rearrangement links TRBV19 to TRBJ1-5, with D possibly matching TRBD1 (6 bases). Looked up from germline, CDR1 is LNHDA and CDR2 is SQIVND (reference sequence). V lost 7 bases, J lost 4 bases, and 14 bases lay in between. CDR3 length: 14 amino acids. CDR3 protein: CASKQGGDNQPQHF. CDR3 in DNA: TGTGCCAGTAAACAGGGAGGGGATAATCAGCCCCAGCATTTT.

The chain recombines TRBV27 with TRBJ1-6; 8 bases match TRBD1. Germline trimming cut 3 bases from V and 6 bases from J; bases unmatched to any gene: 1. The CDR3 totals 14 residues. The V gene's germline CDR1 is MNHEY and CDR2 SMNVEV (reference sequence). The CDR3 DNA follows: TGTGCCAGCAGTTTTGGACAGGGTAATTCACCCCTCCACTTT. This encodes CASSFGQGNSPLHF.

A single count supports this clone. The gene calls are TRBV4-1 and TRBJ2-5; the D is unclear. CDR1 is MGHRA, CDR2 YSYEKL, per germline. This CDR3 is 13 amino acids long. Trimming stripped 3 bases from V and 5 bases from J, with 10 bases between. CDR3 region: CASSHAIAETQYF. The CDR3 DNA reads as TGCGCCAGCAGCCACGCGATCGCGGAGACCCAGTACTTC.

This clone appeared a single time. The CDR3 loop is CASSLQDPGTDTQYF. The CDR3 bases are TGCGCCAGCAGCCTGCAGGATCCGGGGACAGATACGCAGTATTTT. The rearrangement links TRBV5-1 to TRBJ2-3; a weak D match, TRBD2 (5 bases). CDR1 and CDR2 (germline): SGHRS, YFSETQ. This CDR3 is 15 amino acids long. With 4 bases removed from V and 3 bases from J, the gap between germline ends came to 15 bases. Full variable domain (remainder filled in from reference TRBV5-1 and TRBJ2-3): KAGVTQTPRYLIKTRGQQVTLSCSPISGHRSVSWYQQTPGQGLQFLFEYFSETQRNKGNFPGRFSGRQFSNSRSEMNVSTLELGDSALYLCASSLQDPGTDTQYFGPGTRLTVL.

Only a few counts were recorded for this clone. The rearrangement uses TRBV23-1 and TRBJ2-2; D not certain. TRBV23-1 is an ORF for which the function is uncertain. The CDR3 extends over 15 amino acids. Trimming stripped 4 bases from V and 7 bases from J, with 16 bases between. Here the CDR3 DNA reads TGCGCCAGCAGTCTATGGGTTGCAACGGGCGGGGAGCTGTTTTTT. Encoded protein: CASSLWVATGGELFF.

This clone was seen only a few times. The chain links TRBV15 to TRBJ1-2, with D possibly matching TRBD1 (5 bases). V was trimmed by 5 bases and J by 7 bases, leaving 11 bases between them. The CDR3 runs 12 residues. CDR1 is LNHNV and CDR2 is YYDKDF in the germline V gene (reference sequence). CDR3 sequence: CATSPQGGGYTF. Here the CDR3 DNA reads TGTGCCACCAGCCCCCAGGGTGGTGGCTACACCTTC. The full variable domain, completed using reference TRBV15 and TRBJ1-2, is DAMVIQNPRYQVTQFGKPVTLSCSQTLNHNVMYWYQQKSSQAPKLLFHYYDKDFNNEADTPDNFQSRRPNTSFCFLDIRSPGLGDTAMYLCATSPQGGGYTFGSGTRLTVV.

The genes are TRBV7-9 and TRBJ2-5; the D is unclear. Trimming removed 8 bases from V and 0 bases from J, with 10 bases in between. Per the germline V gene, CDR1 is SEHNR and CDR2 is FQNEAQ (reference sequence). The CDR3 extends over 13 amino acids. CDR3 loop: CASQKPNQETQYF. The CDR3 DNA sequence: TGTGCCAGCCAAAAGCCGAACCAAGAGACCCAGTACTTC.

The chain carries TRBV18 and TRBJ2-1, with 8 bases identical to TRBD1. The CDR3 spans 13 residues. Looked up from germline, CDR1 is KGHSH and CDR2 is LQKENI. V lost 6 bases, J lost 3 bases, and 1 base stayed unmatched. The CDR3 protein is CASSTGGYNEQFF. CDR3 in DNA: TGTGCCAGCTCCACAGGGGGCTACAATGAGCAGTTCTTC.

The CDR3 is CASSPSHRSNYGYTF. CDR3 DNA sequence: TGTGCCAGCAGCCCGAGCCACAGGAGTAACTATGGCTACACCTTC. This chain links TRBV5-5 with TRBJ1-2, with a weak D call TRBD1 (5 bases). This CDR3 comprises 15 residues. CDR1 is SGHKS, CDR2 YYEKEE, per germline (reference sequence). V was clipped by 4 bases and J by 1 base, with 14 bases between them.

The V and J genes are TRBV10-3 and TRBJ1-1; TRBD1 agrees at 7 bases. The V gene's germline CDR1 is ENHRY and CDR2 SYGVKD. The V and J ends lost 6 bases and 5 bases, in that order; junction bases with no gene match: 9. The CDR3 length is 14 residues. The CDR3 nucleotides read TGTGCCATCAGCGCAGGGGGTCTGGGGACTGAAGCTTTCTTT. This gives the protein CAISAGGLGTEAFF.

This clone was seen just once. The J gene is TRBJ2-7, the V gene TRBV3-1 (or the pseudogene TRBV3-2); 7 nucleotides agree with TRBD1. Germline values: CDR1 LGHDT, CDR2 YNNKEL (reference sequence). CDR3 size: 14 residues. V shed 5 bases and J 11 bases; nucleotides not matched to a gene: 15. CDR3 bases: TGTGCCAGCAGCTCGACAGGGAAAAACTTCAGGAAGTACTTC. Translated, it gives CASSSTGKNFRKYF.

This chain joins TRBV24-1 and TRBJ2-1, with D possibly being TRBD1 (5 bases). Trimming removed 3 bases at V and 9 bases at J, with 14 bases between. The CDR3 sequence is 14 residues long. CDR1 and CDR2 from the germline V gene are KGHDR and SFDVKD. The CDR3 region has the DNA TGTGCCACCAGTGATCCAACAGGTTGCGGTGAGCAGTTCTTC. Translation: CATSDPTGCGEQFF.

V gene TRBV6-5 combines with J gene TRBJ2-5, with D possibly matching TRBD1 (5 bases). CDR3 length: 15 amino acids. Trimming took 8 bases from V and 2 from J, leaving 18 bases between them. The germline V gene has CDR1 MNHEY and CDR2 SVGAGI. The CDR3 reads CASDSYRRAQETQYF. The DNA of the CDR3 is TGTGCCAGCGACTCCTACCGCAGGGCTCAAGAGACCCAGTACTTC.

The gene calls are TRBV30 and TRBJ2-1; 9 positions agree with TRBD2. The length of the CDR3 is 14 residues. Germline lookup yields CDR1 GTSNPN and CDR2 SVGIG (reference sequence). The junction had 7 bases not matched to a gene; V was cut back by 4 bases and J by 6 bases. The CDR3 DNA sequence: TGTGCCTGGAATGCGGGGGGGCCGATCAATGAGCAGTTCTTC. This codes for CAWNAGGPINEQFF.